This entry concerns a single T cell receptor (beta chain). Its antigen is currently unknown. These data belong to a study of cytomegalovirus exposure and HLA in healthy donors. Overall study findings and caveats: Many donors shared some public TCRs, even though most TCR sequences were rare.

It was with 60 Vbeta and 13 Jbeta primers that the PCR ran. The method was immunoSEQ multiplex PCR; TCRdb's version includes in-frame clones alone and lacks a portion of them. The table records tens of thousands of clones, approximately 80% of them present only once. The germline CDR1 and CDR2 sequences are LGHNA and YSLEER. The CDR3 runs to 14 residues. Unmatched junction bases numbered 4, after V lost 0 bases and J lost 6 bases. The sequenced sample consisted of PBMCs. This TCR was sampled from a male donor in good health and CMV-seronegative. The V gene is TRBV4-3, the J gene TRBJ1-1; 7 nucleotides line up with TRBD1. The CDR3 bases are TGCGCCAGCAGCCAAGATACAGGGGATGCTGAAGCTTTCTTT. This encodes CASSQDTGDAEAFF.